This entry features one T cell receptor beta chain sequence. Its antigen is undetermined. Unique molecular identifiers were used in preparing the TCRbeta library. TCRdb reprocessed the PCR reads with MiXCR, giving one entry per CDR3 protein. The sample lists around 700,000 distinct CDR3 sequences, about 12% occurring once. This entry is derived from a study of T-cell reconstitution after alpha-beta-depleted transplantation in children. Study results and limitations: Reported findings indicate that, about two months after transplant, alpha-beta T cells came from several hundred expanded clones, which were derived from non-depleted graft cells.

This CDR3 is 15 amino acids long. V was clipped by 6 bases and J by 0 bases; unmatched bases: 5. The germline V gene has CDR1 MDHEN and CDR2 SYDVKM. The source of this sequence is a girl aged 2-10 years with congenital amegakaryocytic thrombocytopenia, due to receive a stem cell transplant. The specimen comprised PBMCs, sampled before TCRalphabeta/CD19-depleted stem cell transplant. The J gene is TRBJ2-1, the V gene TRBV28; 7 nucleotides agree with TRBD2. This CDR3 is CASRGSGGSYNEQFF. CDR3 nucleotide sequence: TGTGCCAGCAGAGGCTCGGGGGGCTCCTACAATGAGCAGTTCTTC.